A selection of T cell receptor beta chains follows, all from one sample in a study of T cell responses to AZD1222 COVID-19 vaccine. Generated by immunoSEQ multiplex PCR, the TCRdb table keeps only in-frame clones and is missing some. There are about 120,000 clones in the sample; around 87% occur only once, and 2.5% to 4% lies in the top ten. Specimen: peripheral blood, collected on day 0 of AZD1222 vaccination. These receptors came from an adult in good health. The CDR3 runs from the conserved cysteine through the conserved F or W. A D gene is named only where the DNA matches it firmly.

TGTGCCAGCAGTCCAAGGGGTTTGGGGCAGTCTGCAGATACGCAGTATTTT CASSPRGLGQSADTQYF TRBJ2-3 - TRBV27
TGTGCCAGCAGCCCCCGCGGGGGACAGGGGCGGGTAGATACGCAGTATTTT CASSPRGGQGRVDTQYF TRBJ2-3 TRBD1 TRBV7-9
TGCGCCAGCAGCGCGATGACTAGCGGGGGGCTCACAGATACGCAGTATTTT CASSAMTSGGLTDTQYF TRBJ2-3 TRBD2 TRBV5-1
TGTGCCAGCTCACCACTTATGTCCAGCTCTGGAAACACCATATATTTT CASSPLMSSSGNTIYF TRBJ1-3 - TRBV18
TGTGCTAGTGGTTTGGCTCGACCGGAGGGCACCGGGGAGCTGTTTTTT CASGLARPEGTGELFF TRBJ2-2 - TRBV12-5
TGTGCCAGCAGCAAGGGGATGGATAATGAGCAGTTCTTC CASSKGMDNEQFF TRBJ2-1 - TRBV4-2
TGTGCCAGCAGTTACTCATTAGGCGGGGAGAGCTACACCTTC CASSYSLGGESYTF TRBJ1-2 - TRBV6-2/TRBV6-3
TGTGCCAGCAGCTTAGCGGGAAATGAGCAGTTCTTC CASSLAGNEQFF TRBJ2-1 - TRBV11-2
TGCAGCGTTGAAGGAGGGGAATACAACTATGGCTACACCTTC CSVEGGEYNYGYTF TRBJ1-2 - TRBV29-1
TGTGCCAGCAGTTTACAGGGATTGCCCCTCTACACCTTC CASSLQGLPLYTF TRBJ1-2 - TRBV12-3/TRBV12-4
TGTGCCAGCAGCCGGGGACAGCAGAATGAAAAACTGTTTTTT CASSRGQQNEKLFF TRBJ1-4 TRBD1 TRBV5-6
TGTGCCATCAGTGAGTCGAGGTTGGCCTACGAGCAGTACTTC CAISESRLAYEQYF TRBJ2-7 - TRBV10-3
TGTGCCAGCAGTGAGACGGACAGGGGGATTGTATCCTACGAGCAGTACTTC CASSETDRGIVSYEQYF TRBJ2-7 TRBD1 TRBV2